The source of this T cell receptor (beta chain) is a study of cytomegalovirus exposure and HLA in healthy donors. The primer mix had 60 Vbeta and 13 Jbeta primers. TCRdb's copy holds only in-frame clones and misses some; the assay was immunoSEQ multiplex PCR. The sample has around 130,000 clones; roughly 77% are singletons. Germline assignment: CDR1 SGDLS and CDR2 YYNGEE. CDR3 length: 14 amino acids. The germline V and J ends were trimmed by 0 bases and 4 bases, with 9 bases remaining between them. The chain has TRBV9 and TRBJ2-3; D uncertain. The sample consisted of PBMCs. The TCR was taken from a man in his thirties or forties in good health and CMV-seronegative. The CDR3 reads CASSVEASADTQYF. The CDR3 DNA is TGTGCCAGCAGCGTAGAGGCCAGCGCAGATACGCAGTATTTT.